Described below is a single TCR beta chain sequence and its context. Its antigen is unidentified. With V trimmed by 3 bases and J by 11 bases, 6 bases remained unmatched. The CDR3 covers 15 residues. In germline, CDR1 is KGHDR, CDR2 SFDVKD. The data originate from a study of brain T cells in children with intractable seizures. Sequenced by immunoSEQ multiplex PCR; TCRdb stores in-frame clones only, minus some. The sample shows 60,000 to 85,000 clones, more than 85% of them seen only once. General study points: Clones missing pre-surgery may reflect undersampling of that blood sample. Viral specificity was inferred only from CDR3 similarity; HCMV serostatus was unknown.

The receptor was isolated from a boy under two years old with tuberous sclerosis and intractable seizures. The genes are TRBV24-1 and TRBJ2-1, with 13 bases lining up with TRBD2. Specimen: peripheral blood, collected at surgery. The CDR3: CATSDDRTSGRKQFF. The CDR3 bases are TGTGCCACCAGTGATGACAGGACTAGCGGGAGAAAGCAGTTCTTC.